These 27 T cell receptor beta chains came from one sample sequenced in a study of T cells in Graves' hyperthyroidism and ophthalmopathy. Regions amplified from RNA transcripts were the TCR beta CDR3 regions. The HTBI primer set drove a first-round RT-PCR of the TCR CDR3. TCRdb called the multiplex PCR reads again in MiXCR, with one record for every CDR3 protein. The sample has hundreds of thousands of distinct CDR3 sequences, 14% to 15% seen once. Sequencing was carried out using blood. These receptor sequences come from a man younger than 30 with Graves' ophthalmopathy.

CDR3 nucleotides: TGCGCCAGCCTACTAGCGGGGGGCGTAGGCCAAGAGACCCAGTACTTC. Amino acids: CASLLAGGVGQETQYF. The V and J genes are TRBV10-2 and TRBJ2-5; 12 bases map to TRBD2. There are 16 residues in the CDR3. Germline lookup yields CDR1 WSHSY and CDR2 SAAADI. Losses at the gene ends were 8 bases for V and 1 base for J; bases not matched to a gene: 8.

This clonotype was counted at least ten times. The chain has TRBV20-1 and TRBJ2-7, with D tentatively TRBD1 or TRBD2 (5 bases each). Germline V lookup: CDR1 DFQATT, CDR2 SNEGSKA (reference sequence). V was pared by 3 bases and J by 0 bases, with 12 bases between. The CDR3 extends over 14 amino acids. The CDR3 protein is CSASLGTGSYEQYF. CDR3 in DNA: TGCAGTGCTAGTCTAGGGACCGGCTCCTACGAGCAGTACTTC.

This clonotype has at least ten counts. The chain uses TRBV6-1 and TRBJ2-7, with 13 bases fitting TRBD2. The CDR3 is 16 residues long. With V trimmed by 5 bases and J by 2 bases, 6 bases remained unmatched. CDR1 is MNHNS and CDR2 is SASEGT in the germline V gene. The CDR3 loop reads CASSSSTSGRAYEQYF. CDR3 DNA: TGTGCCAGCAGTTCCTCCACTAGCGGGAGGGCCTACGAGCAGTACTTC.

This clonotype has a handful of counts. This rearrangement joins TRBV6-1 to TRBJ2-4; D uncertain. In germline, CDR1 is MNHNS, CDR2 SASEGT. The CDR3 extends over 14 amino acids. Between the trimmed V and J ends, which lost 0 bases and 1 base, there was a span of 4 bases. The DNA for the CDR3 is TGTGCCAGCAGTGAAGCTCGGGCCAAAAACATTCAGTACTTC. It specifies CASSEARAKNIQYF.

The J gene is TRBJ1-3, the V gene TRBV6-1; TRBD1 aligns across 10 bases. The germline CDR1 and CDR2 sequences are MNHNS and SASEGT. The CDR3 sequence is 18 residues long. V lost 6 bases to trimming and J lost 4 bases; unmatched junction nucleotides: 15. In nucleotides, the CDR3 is TGTGCCAGCAGCTTCAGACCGGGACAGGGGTCGGAAGGAAACACCATATATTTT. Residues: CASSFRPGQGSEGNTIYF.

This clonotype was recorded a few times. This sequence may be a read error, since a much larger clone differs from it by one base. The CDR3 protein is CASSLTGTSRPYNEQFF. In DNA form, the CDR3 reads TGTGCCAGCAGCCTAACCGGGACTAGCAGACCCTACAATGAGCAGTTCTTC. The chain uses TRBV7-3 and TRBJ2-1, with TRBD2 matching over 9 bases. The germline gives CDR1 SGHTA, CDR2 FQGTGA. This CDR3 has 17 residues.

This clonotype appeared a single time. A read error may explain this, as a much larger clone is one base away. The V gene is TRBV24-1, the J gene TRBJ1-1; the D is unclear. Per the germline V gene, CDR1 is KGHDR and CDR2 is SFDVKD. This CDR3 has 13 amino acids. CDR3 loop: CATSDPHYTEASF. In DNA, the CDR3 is TGTGCCACCAGTGACCCTCACTACACTGAAGCTTCCTTT.

CDR3 DNA sequence: TGTGCCTGGACCAACCCGTCGGGCAATGAGCAGTTCTTC. Its protein product is CAWTNPSGNEQFF. The rearrangement uses TRBV30 and TRBJ2-1, with D unclear. V was cut by 4 bases and J by 6 bases, with 13 bases left in between. Germline V gene data show CDR1 as GTSNPN and CDR2 as SVGIG (reference sequence). The CDR3 is 13 amino acids.

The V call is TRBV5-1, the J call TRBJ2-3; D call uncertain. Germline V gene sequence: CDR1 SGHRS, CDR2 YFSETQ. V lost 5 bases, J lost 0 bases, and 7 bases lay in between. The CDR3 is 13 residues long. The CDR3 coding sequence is TGCGCCAGCAGTTCGGTGAGCACAGATACGCAGTATTTT. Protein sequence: CASSSVSTDTQYF.

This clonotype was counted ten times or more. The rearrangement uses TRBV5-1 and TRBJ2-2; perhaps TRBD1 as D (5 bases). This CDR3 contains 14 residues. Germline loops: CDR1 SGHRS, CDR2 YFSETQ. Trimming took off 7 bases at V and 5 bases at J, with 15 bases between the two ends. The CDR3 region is CASEQGEMTGELFF. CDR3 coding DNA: TGCGCCAGCGAGCAGGGCGAGATGACCGGGGAGCTGTTTTTT.

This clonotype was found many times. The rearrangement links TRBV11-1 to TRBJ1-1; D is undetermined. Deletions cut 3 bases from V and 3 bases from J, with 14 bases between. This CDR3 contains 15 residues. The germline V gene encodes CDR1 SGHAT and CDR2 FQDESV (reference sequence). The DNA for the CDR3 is TGTGCCAGCAGCTTCGGCACGTCGAGGGACACTGAAGCTTTCTTT. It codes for CASSFGTSRDTEAFF.

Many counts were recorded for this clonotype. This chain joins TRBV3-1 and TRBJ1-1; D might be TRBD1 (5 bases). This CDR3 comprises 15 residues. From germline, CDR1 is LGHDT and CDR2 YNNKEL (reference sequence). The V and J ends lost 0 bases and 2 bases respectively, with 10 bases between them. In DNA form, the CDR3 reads TGTGCCAGCAGCCAAGACTTCGGGGGAAACACTGAAGCTTTCTTT. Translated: CASSQDFGGNTEAFF.

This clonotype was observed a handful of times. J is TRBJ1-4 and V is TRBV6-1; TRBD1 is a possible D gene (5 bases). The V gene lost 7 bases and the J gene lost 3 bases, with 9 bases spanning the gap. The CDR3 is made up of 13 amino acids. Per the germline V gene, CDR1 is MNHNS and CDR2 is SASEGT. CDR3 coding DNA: TGTGCCAGCAAGGGGTTGGCTAATGAAAAACTGTTTTTT. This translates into CASKGLANEKLFF.

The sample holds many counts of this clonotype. CDR3 amino acids: CASTPGTNEKLFF. The CDR3 DNA is TGTGCCAGCACACCCGGGACTAATGAAAAACTGTTTTTT. The V and J genes are TRBV2 and TRBJ1-4, with no clear D. V was clipped by 7 bases and J by 2 bases, with 8 bases between them. The CDR3 is made up of 13 amino acids. CDR1 and CDR2 from the germline V gene are SNHLY and FYNNEI.

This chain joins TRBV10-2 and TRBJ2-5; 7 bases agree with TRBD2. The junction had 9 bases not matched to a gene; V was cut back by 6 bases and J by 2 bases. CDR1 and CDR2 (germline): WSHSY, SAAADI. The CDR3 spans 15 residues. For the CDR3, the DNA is TGCGCCAGCAGACGTCGGGAGGCCCCTCAAGAGACCCAGTACTTC. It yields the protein CASRRREAPQETQYF.

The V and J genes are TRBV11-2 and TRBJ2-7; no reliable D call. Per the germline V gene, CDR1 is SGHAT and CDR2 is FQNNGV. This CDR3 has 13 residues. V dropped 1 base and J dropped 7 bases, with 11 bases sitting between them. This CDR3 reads CASSLASTGEQYF. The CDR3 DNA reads TGTGCCAGCAGCTTAGCTTCGACGGGTGAGCAGTACTTC.

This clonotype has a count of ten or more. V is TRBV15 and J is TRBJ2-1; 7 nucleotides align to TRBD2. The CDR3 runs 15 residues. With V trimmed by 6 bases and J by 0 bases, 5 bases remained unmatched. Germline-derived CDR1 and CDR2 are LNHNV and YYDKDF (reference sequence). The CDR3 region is CATSTSASSYNEQFF. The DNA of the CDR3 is TGTGCCACCAGTACTAGCGCCAGCTCCTACAATGAGCAGTTCTTC. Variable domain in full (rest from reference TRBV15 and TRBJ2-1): DAMVIQNPRYQVTQFGKPVTLSCSQTLNHNVMYWYQQKSSQAPKLLFHYYDKDFNNEADTPDNFQSRRPNTSFCFLDIRSPGLGDTAMYLCATSTSASSYNEQFFGPGTRLTVL.

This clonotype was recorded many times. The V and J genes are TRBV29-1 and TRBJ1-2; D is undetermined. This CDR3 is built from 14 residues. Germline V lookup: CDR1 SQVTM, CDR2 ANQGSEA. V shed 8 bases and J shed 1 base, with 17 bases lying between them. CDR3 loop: CSTEGRENNYGYTF. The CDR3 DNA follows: TGCAGCACGGAGGGCCGGGAAAATAACTATGGCTACACCTTC.

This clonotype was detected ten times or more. The CDR3 is CASSSTGAETQYF. DNA for the CDR3: TGTGCCAGCAGCTCGACAGGGGCAGAGACCCAGTACTTC. V and J are TRBV7-6 and TRBJ2-5; 8 nucleotides align to TRBD1. Germline values: CDR1 SGHVS, CDR2 FNYEAQ. CDR3 length: 13 amino acids. With 4 bases clipped from V and 4 bases from J, the junction kept 2 bases outside the gene matches.

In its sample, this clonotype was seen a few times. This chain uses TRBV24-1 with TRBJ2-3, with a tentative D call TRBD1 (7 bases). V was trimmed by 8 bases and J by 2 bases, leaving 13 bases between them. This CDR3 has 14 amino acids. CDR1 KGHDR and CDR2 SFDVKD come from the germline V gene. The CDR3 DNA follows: TGTGCCACCAAGGCGGGACAGCTCACAGATACGCAGTATTTT. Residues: CATKAGQLTDTQYF.

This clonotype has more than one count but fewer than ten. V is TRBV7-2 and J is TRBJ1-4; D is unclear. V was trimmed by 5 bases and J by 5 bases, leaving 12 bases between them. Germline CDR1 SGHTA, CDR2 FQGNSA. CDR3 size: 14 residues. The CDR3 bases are TGTGCCAGCAGCCTGAATGTACAAAATGAAAAACTGTTTTTT. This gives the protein CASSLNVQNEKLFF.

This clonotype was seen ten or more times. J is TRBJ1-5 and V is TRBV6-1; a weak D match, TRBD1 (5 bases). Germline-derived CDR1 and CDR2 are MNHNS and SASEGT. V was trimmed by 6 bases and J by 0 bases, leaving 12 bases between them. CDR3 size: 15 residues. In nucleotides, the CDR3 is TGTGCCAGCAGCATTGACAGTTATAGCAATCAGCCCCAGCATTTT. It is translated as CASSIDSYSNQPQHF.

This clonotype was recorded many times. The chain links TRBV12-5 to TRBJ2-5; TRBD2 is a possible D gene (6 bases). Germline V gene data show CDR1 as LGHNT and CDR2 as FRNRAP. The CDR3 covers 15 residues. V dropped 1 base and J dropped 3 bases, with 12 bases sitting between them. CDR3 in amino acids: CASGLGLVAEETQYF. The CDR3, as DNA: TGTGCTAGTGGTTTGGGTTTGGTAGCGGAAGAGACCCAGTACTTC.

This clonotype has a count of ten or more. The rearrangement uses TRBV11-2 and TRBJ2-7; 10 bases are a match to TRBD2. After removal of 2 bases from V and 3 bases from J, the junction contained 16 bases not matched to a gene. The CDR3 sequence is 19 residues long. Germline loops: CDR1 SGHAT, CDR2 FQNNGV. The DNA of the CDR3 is TGTGCCAGCAGCTTACTAGCGGGAGAATTAGCATCGGACTACTACGAGCAGTACTTC. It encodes CASSLLAGELASDYYEQYF.

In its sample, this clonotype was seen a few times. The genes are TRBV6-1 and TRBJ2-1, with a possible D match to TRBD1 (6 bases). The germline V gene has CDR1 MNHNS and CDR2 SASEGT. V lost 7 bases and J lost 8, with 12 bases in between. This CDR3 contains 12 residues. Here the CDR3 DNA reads TGTGCCAGCAACTTCAGGGGCGATGAGCAGTTCTTC. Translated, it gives CASNFRGDEQFF.

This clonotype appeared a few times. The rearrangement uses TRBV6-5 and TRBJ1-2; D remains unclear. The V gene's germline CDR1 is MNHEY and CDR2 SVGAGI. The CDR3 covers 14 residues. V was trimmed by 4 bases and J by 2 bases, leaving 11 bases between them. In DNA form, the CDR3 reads TGTGCCAGCAGTTTACTCGCCGACAACTATGGCTACACCTTC. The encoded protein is CASSLLADNYGYTF.

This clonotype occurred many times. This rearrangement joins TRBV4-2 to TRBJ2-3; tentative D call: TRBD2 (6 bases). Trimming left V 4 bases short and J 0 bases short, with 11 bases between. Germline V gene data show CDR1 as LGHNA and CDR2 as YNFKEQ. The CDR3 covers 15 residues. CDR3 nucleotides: TGTGCCAGCAGCCCCCTCGGGACTAGCACAGATACGCAGTATTTT. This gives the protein CASSPLGTSTDTQYF.